This entry features one TCR beta chain sequence. Its antigen remains unknown. This PCR relied on a set of 60 Vbeta primers and 13 Jbeta primers. Here immunoSEQ multiplex PCR was the method, and the copy in TCRdb shows in-frame clones only, minus some. The table has under 200,000 clones, about 75% seen once. The data derive from a study of cytomegalovirus exposure and HLA in healthy donors. Study results and caveats: Later genetic work tied a missense DCLRE1C variant to beta-chain V and J trimming. Cytomegalovirus status was reportedly diagnosed by the classifier with high sensitivity and specificity. As was reported, the HLA-A and HLA-B alleles of most subjects were accurately predicted from TCR beta sequences. For most TCR beta V segments, an earlier analysis put the productive rate at about 87% or about 30% of the time.

This CDR3 contains 15 residues. V trimming: 1 base; J trimming: 8 bases; junction bases outside the gene matches: 6. In germline, CDR1 is SGHTA, CDR2 FQGNSA. Input material: PBMCs. The J gene is TRBJ2-2, the V gene TRBV7-2; 8 positions agree with TRBD2. The receptor was derived from a woman aged 45 to 65 in good health and CMV-seropositive. CDR3 DNA: TGTGCCAGCAGCTTAGTAGATCGGGGGGGTGGGGAGCTGTTTTTT. Its protein product is CASSLVDRGGGELFF.